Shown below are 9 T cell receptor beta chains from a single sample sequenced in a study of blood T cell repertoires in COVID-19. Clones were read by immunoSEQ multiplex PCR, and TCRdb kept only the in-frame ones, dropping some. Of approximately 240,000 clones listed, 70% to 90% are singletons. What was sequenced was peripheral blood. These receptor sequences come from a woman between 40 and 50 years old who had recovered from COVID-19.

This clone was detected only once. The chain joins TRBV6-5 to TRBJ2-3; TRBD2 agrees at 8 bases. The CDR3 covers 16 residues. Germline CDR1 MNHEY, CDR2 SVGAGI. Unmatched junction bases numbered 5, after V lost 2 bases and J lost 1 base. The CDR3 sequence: CASSYPGSGGTDTQYF. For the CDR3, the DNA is TGTGCCAGCAGTTACCCCGGTAGCGGGGGCACAGATACGCAGTATTTT.

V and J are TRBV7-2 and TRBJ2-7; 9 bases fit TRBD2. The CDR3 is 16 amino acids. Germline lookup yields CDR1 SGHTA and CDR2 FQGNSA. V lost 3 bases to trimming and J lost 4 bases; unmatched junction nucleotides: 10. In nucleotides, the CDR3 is TGTGCCAGCAGCTTGGATCAAGGCGGGGGGGGATACGAGCAGTACTTC. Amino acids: CASSLDQGGGGYEQYF.

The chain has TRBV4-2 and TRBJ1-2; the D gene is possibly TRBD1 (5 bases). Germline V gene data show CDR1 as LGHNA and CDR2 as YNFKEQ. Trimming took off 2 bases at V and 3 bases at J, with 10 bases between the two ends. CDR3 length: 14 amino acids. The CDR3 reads CASSQYGGDYGYTF. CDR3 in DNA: TGTGCCAGCAGCCAATACGGAGGGGACTATGGCTACACCTTC.

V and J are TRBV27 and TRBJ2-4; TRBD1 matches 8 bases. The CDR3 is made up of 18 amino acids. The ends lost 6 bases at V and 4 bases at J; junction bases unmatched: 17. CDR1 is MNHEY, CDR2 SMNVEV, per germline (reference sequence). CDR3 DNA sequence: TGTGCCAGCAGCCTCCCCACTCCCGACAGGGGATATAAAAACATTCAGTACTTC. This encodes CASSLPTPDRGYKNIQYF.

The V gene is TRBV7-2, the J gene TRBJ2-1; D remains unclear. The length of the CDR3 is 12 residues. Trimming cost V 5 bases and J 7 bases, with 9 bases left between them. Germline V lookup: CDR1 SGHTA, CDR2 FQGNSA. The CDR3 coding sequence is TGTGCCAGCAGCGTAGACTGGAATGAGCAGTTCTTC. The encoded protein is CASSVDWNEQFF. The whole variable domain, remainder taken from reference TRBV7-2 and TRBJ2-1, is GAGVSQSPSNKVTEKGKDVELRCDPISGHTALYWYRQSLGQGLEFLIYFQGNSAPDKSGLPSDRFSAERTGGSVSTLTIQRTQQEDSAVYLCASSVDWNEQFFGPGTRLTVL.

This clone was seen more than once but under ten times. CDR3 DNA sequence: TGTGCCAGCAGGACCTCAGGGGGTTTAGCTAACTATGGCTACACCTTC. This gives the protein CASRTSGGLANYGYTF. The chain combines TRBV27 with TRBJ1-2; 7 bases match TRBD1. The V gene's germline CDR1 is MNHEY and CDR2 SMNVEV (reference sequence). There are 16 residues in the CDR3. V lost 6 bases and J lost 0; bases outside the gene matches: 10.

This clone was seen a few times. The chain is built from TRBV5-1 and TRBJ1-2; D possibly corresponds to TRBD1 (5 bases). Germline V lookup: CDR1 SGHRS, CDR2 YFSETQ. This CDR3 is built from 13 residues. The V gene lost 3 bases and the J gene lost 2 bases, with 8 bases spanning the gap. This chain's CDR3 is CASSWTSNYGYTF. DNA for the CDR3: TGCGCCAGCAGCTGGACATCAAACTATGGCTACACCTTC.

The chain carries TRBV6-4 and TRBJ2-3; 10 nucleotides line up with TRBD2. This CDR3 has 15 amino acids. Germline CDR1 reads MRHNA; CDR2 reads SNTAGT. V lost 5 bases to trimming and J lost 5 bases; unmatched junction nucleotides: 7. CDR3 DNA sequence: TGTGCCAGCAGTCTCCTAGCGGGGGAGCTAGATACGCAGTATTTT. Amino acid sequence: CASSLLAGELDTQYF.

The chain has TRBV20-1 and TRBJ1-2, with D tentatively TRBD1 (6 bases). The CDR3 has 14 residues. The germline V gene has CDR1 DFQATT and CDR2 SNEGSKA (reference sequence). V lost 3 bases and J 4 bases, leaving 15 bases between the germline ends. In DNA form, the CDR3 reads TGCAGTGCTAGTGACGACAGGACCCCCTATGGCTACACCTTC. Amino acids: CSASDDRTPYGYTF.